The present T cell receptor beta chain was sequenced within a study of tumor and adjacent non-tumor tissue in lung cancer. This clonotype has a handful of counts. The target antigen is unknown. CDR3 size: 15 residues. Germline V gene sequence: CDR1 SEHNR, CDR2 FQNEAQ (reference sequence). V shed 6 bases and J 2 bases; nucleotides not matched to a gene: 7. Overall study findings and caveats: Normal lung showed higher cumulative top 100 clone frequency than tumor.

A modified ARM-PCR protocol with three rounds of nested PCR amplified TCRbeta. TCRdb redid the calling of the multiplex PCR reads with MiXCR, one entry per CDR3 protein. In the table there are roughly 70,000 distinct CDR3 sequences, 60% to 75% of which are singletons. RNA was extracted from bulk tissue without any cell sorting. Donors were chemotherapy-naive, newly diagnosed lung cancer surgical patients in China, August–late 2014. The source is a man aged 55-75 years with non-small cell lung cancer. Sequenced: lung tumor tissue. This chain connects TRBV7-9 to TRBJ2-5; 9 nucleotides line up with TRBD2. The CDR3 sequence is CASRGRLAEQETQYF. CDR3 nucleotide sequence: TGTGCCAGCAGAGGCAGACTAGCGGAACAAGAGACCCAGTACTTC.